This TCR beta chain was obtained from a study of shared clonotypes between healthy human individuals. The CDR3 is made up of 15 amino acids. Germline loops: CDR1 LNHDA, CDR2 SQIVND (reference sequence). The V segment lost 3 bases and the J segment 1 base; nucleotides outside the gene matches: 6. Positive CCR7 selection of CD45RO-negative cells yielded the naive CD8 cells, and terminally differentiated effector memory CD45RA+ cells were excluded. This table comes from immunoSEQ multiplex PCR, and its TCRdb copy is limited to in-frame clones, with some not included. The sample yields about 2.2 million clones, around 95% seen once.

The specimen sequenced was naive CD8+ T cells from PBMCs. V usage is TRBV19 and J usage is TRBJ2-7; 7 bases agree with TRBD1. The sequence came from a man between 18 and 29 years old in good health. Some clones in this sample may be carry-over from other donors' samples. CDR3 protein: CASSIWTGPSYEQYF. In DNA, the CDR3 is TGTGCCAGTAGTATCTGGACAGGACCTTCCTACGAGCAGTACTTC.